This TCR beta chain was recorded in a study of OX40 agonist ivuxolimab in advanced cancers. Study results and caveats: Both blood CD4+ and CD8+ T cells showed clonal growth by week 6 at 0.1 to 3.0 mg/kg.

The data were produced by immunoSEQ multiplex PCR, yet TCRdb's version contains in-frame clones alone and is incomplete. The sample consists of about 88,000 clones, approximately 85% of them appearing once. A word on this clone: The antigen is undetermined.

V lost 6 bases and J lost 8, with 13 bases in between. CDR1 is SGHTA and CDR2 is FQGNSA in the germline V gene. The CDR3 contains 12 residues. The sample here was CD4+ or CD8+ T cells sorted from blood, taken in a trial of the OX40 agonist ivuxolimab. This clonotype originated in an adult with an advanced solid tumor such as melanoma, head and neck, liver or kidney cancer. The chain is built from TRBV7-2 and TRBJ1-2; tentatively, D is TRBD1 (5 bases). Here the CDR3 DNA reads TGTGCCAGCAGGATCCAGGGATTAGGCTACACCTTC. Translated: CASRIQGLGYTF. The full variable domain, rest sourced from reference TRBV7-2 and TRBJ1-2, is GAGVSQSPSNKVTEKGKDVELRCDPISGHTALYWYRQSLGQGLEFLIYFQGNSAPDKSGLPSDRFSAERTGGSVSTLTIQRTQQEDSAVYLCASRIQGLGYTFGSGTRLTVV.